This TCR beta chain was sequenced in a study of Graves' ophthalmopathy and Graves' hyperthyroidism. Researchers turned away patients with other autoimmune diseases, uncontrolled infections, pregnancy or lactation. The CDR3 covers 14 residues. V shed 7 bases and J 1 base; nucleotides not matched to a gene: 4. Amplification of TCR beta CDR3 regions used RNA transcripts. Following a first-round RT-PCR that used HTBI primers, a second-round multiplex PCR was carried out. TCRdb re-called the multiplex PCR reads through MiXCR, storing one row per CDR3 protein. Of 350,000 to 450,000 distinct CDR3 sequences in the sample, 20% to 25% were seen once.

The sequencing input was peripheral blood. The sequence came from a woman aged 18-29 years with stable Graves' hyperthyroidism. V gene TRBV12-3 or TRBV12-4 combines with J gene TRBJ1-5; 7 bases align to TRBD1. The CDR3 DNA sequence: TGTGCCAGCACCTTGACAGGGAGCAATCAGCCCCAGCATTTT. Protein: CASTLTGSNQPQHF.